The rows below give T cell receptor beta chains drawn from one sample of a study of molecular identifiers for immune sequencing clone quantification. TCRdb passed the PCR reads through MiXCR, listing each CDR3 protein once. Of some 59,000 distinct CDR3 sequences in the sample, approximately 25% were seen once. The sample consisted of naive CD8+ T cells from blood, with Jurkat cell RNA spiked in. The source is a human donor in good health. Some libraries in this study had Jurkat cell RNA spiked in. CDR3s include the opening cysteine and the closing phenylalanine or tryptophan. Fields, in order: V gene, CDR3 length, clone size, D gene, J gene, CDR3 DNA, CDR3 protein. A D gene is named only where the DNA matches it firmly. Not all rows give a size; the values are once, few, many and, for expanded clones, a class.

V gene: TRBV7-9; CDR3 length: 18; clone size: many; D gene: TRBD2; J gene: TRBJ2-3; CDR3 DNA: TGTGCCAGCAGCTCCGCCGCGGGAGGTTTTTCAAGCACAGATACGCAGTATTTT; CDR3 protein: CASSSAAGGFSSTDTQYF
V gene: TRBV4-2; CDR3 length: 14; clone size: many; D gene: -; J gene: TRBJ1-1; CDR3 DNA: TGTGCCAGCAGCCAAGGGGCACTGAACACTGAAGCTTTCTTT; CDR3 protein: CASSQGALNTEAFF
V gene: TRBV6-6; CDR3 length: 19; clone size: many; D gene: TRBD1; J gene: TRBJ2-5; CDR3 DNA: TGTGCCAGCAGTTACTCCGACTTAACGGGACAGGGGGTACAAGAGACCCAGTACTTC; CDR3 protein: CASSYSDLTGQGVQETQYF
V gene: TRBV5-5; CDR3 length: 12; clone size: few; D gene: -; J gene: TRBJ2-5; CDR3 DNA: TGTGCCAGCAGCACCTACCAAGAGACCCAGTACTTC; CDR3 protein: CASSTYQETQYF
V gene: TRBV5-1; CDR3 length: 15; clone size: -; D gene: -; J gene: TRBJ1-1; CDR3 DNA: TGCGCCAGCGGCTCGGACACATTTATGAACACCGAAGCTTTCTTT; CDR3 protein: CASGSDTFMNTEAFF
V gene: TRBV5-6; CDR3 length: 16; clone size: -; D gene: -; J gene: TRBJ2-7; CDR3 DNA: TGTGCCAGCAGGAAGCACGAGCAGGGGGGCTCCTACGAGCAGTACTTC; CDR3 protein: CASRKHEQGGSYEQYF
V gene: TRBV30; CDR3 length: 15; clone size: -; D gene: TRBD1; J gene: TRBJ2-3; CDR3 DNA: TGTGCCTGGAGTACGGCAGGGGGTTTTGCAGATACGCAGTATTTT; CDR3 protein: CAWSTAGGFADTQYF
V gene: TRBV6-2/TRBV6-3; CDR3 length: 14; clone size: many; D gene: -; J gene: TRBJ1-6; CDR3 DNA: TGTGCCAGCAGTTACAGGGAAGAGGATTCACCCCTCCACTTT; CDR3 protein: CASSYREEDSPLHF
V gene: TRBV4-1; CDR3 length: 13; clone size: few; D gene: -; J gene: TRBJ2-7; CDR3 DNA: TGCGCCAGCAGCCAAGTAAGCTCCTACGAGCAGTACTTC; CDR3 protein: CASSQVSSYEQYF
V gene: TRBV5-1; CDR3 length: 14; clone size: many; D gene: -; J gene: TRBJ1-1; CDR3 DNA: TGCGCCAGCAGCTGGGACTCAGGTAACACTGAAGCTTTCTTT; CDR3 protein: CASSWDSGNTEAFF
V gene: TRBV7-3; CDR3 length: 12; clone size: -; D gene: -; J gene: TRBJ2-1; CDR3 DNA: TGTGCCAGCAGCTTAGGGTTCAATGAGCAGTTCTTC; CDR3 protein: CASSLGFNEQFF
V gene: TRBV7-2; CDR3 length: 16; clone size: many; D gene: -; J gene: TRBJ1-5; CDR3 DNA: TGTGCCAGCAGCTTAGGACGGGGGCATGGCAATCAGCCCCAGCATTTT; CDR3 protein: CASSLGRGHGNQPQHF
V gene: TRBV5-4; CDR3 length: 15; clone size: many; D gene: TRBD1; J gene: TRBJ1-4; CDR3 DNA: TGTGCCAGCAGCGAGAACAGGGGGATAGGTGAAAAACTGTTTTTT; CDR3 protein: CASSENRGIGEKLFF
V gene: TRBV27; CDR3 length: 11; clone size: many; D gene: -; J gene: TRBJ2-3; CDR3 DNA: TGTGCCAGCAGCTTCTCGGATACGCAGTATTTT; CDR3 protein: CASSFSDTQYF
V gene: TRBV4-3; CDR3 length: 15; clone size: many; D gene: -; J gene: TRBJ1-1; CDR3 DNA: TGCGCCAGCAGCCTAACCCCAACAACGAACACTGAAGCTTTCTTT; CDR3 protein: CASSLTPTTNTEAFF
V gene: TRBV7-9; CDR3 length: 15; clone size: many; D gene: -; J gene: TRBJ1-1; CDR3 DNA: TGTGCCAGCAGCCTCGTTTTGGGCCGGGACACTGAAGCTTTCTTT; CDR3 protein: CASSLVLGRDTEAFF
V gene: TRBV6-4; CDR3 length: 15; clone size: many; D gene: -; J gene: TRBJ1-5; CDR3 DNA: TGTGCCAGCAATTACAAACTGGCAGGGAGACAGCCCCAGCATTTT; CDR3 protein: CASNYKLAGRQPQHF
V gene: TRBV29-1; CDR3 length: 16; clone size: many; D gene: TRBD2; J gene: TRBJ2-5; CDR3 DNA: TGCAGCGTTGAAGATATGACTAGCGGGGGGCAAGAGACCCAGTACTTC; CDR3 protein: CSVEDMTSGGQETQYF
V gene: TRBV6-5; CDR3 length: 15; clone size: many; D gene: -; J gene: TRBJ2-7; CDR3 DNA: TGTGCCAGCAGTCGGAGCGTGGGCCCTCTCAACGAGCAGTACTTC; CDR3 protein: CASSRSVGPLNEQYF
V gene: TRBV4-3; CDR3 length: 14; clone size: -; D gene: -; J gene: TRBJ2-7; CDR3 DNA: TGCGCCAGCAGCCAAGATTTCAGTTCCTACGAGCAGTACTTC; CDR3 protein: CASSQDFSSYEQYF
V gene: TRBV6-5; CDR3 length: 13; clone size: many; D gene: -; J gene: TRBJ1-2; CDR3 DNA: TGTGCCAGCAGTTATTCGGACAGCTATGGCTACACCTTC; CDR3 protein: CASSYSDSYGYTF
V gene: TRBV4-1; CDR3 length: 16; clone size: -; D gene: TRBD2; J gene: TRBJ2-1; CDR3 DNA: TGCGCCAGCAGCCGCCTAGCGGGAGGGGATGCCGATGGGCAGTTCTTC; CDR3 protein: CASSRLAGGDADGQFF
V gene: TRBV12-2; CDR3 length: 17; clone size: few; D gene: -; J gene: TRBJ2-2; CDR3 DNA: TGTGCAAGTCGCTTAGCGGAATGCCTAGCGGGGACCGGGGAGCTGTTTTTT; CDR3 protein: CASRLAECLAGTGELFF
V gene: TRBV11-2; CDR3 length: 14; clone size: many; D gene: TRBD1; J gene: TRBJ1-1; CDR3 DNA: TGTGCCAGCAGCCCCGGACAGGGGGCTACTGAAGCTTTCTTT; CDR3 protein: CASSPGQGATEAFF
V gene: TRBV28; CDR3 length: 12; clone size: many; D gene: -; J gene: TRBJ2-3; CDR3 DNA: TGTGCCAGCAGTTTTGCCACAGATACGCAGTATTTT; CDR3 protein: CASSFATDTQYF
V gene: TRBV19; CDR3 length: 15; clone size: few; D gene: -; J gene: TRBJ1-5; CDR3 DNA: TGTGCCAGTAGTATTGGGCGGCAGGGGAATCAGCCCCAGCATTTT; CDR3 protein: CASSIGRQGNQPQHF
V gene: TRBV27; CDR3 length: 15; clone size: -; D gene: -; J gene: TRBJ2-6; CDR3 DNA: TGTGCCAGCAGTTTAGGGGTTACTGGGGCCCACGTCCTGCCTTTC; CDR3 protein: CASSLGVTGAHVLPF
V gene: TRBV5-6; CDR3 length: 14; clone size: many; D gene: TRBD2; J gene: TRBJ2-7; CDR3 DNA: TGTGCCAGCAGCTTGGGGCGGGAGACCTACGAGCAGTACTTC; CDR3 protein: CASSLGRETYEQYF
V gene: TRBV20-1; CDR3 length: 13; clone size: few; D gene: -; J gene: TRBJ2-3; CDR3 DNA: TGCAGTGCCCAAGTACCGGTGACAGATACGCAGTATTTT; CDR3 protein: CSAQVPVTDTQYF
V gene: TRBV4-3; CDR3 length: 13; clone size: many; D gene: -; J gene: TRBJ1-1; CDR3 DNA: TGCGCCAGCAGCCAATCGCTGGGCACTGAAGCTTTCTTT; CDR3 protein: CASSQSLGTEAFF
V gene: TRBV3-1; CDR3 length: 15; clone size: many; D gene: -; J gene: TRBJ1-1; CDR3 DNA: TGTGCCAGCAGCCCCCTGGAGGGAATGAACACTGAAGCTTTCTTT; CDR3 protein: CASSPLEGMNTEAFF
V gene: TRBV4-1; CDR3 length: 16; clone size: -; D gene: -; J gene: TRBJ2-2; CDR3 DNA: TGCGCCAGCAGCCTCGAAGGAAGCCCGCCCCCCGGGGAGCTGTTTTTT; CDR3 protein: CASSLEGSPPPGELFF
V gene: TRBV29-1; CDR3 length: 16; clone size: few; D gene: TRBD2; J gene: TRBJ2-1; CDR3 DNA: TGCAGCGTTGAAGTCCCAGCGGGAGGTCTTTACAATGAGCAGTTCTTC; CDR3 protein: CSVEVPAGGLYNEQFF
V gene: TRBV27; CDR3 length: 10; clone size: many; D gene: -; J gene: TRBJ2-3; CDR3 DNA: TGTGCCGCCGGAGTTAATACGCAGTATTTT; CDR3 protein: CAAGVNTQYF
V gene: TRBV23-1; CDR3 length: 16; clone size: -; D gene: TRBD1; J gene: TRBJ2-7; CDR3 DNA: TGCGCCAGCAGTCAATATGGGACAGGGGGGGCCTACGAGCAGTACTTC; CDR3 protein: CASSQYGTGGAYEQYF
V gene: TRBV10-3; CDR3 length: 19; clone size: once; D gene: -; J gene: TRBJ2-6; CDR3 DNA: TGTGCCATCAGTGAGTCGTTAGGCCAATCTCCATCTGGGGCCAACGCCCTGACTTTC; CDR3 protein: CAISESLGQSPSGANALTF
V gene: TRBV4-2; CDR3 length: 18; clone size: many; D gene: -; J gene: TRBJ2-2; CDR3 DNA: TGTGCCAGCAGCCAACCAAATTACGGGGAGTCACGCACCGGGGAGCTGTTTTTT; CDR3 protein: CASSQPNYGESRTGELFF
V gene: TRBV27; CDR3 length: 15; clone size: few; D gene: -; J gene: TRBJ2-3; CDR3 DNA: TGTGCCAGCAGTTTATATTCAGGGGCCACAGATACGCAGTATTTT; CDR3 protein: CASSLYSGATDTQYF
V gene: TRBV4-2; CDR3 length: 17; clone size: many; D gene: TRBD2; J gene: TRBJ2-3; CDR3 DNA: TGTGCCAGCAGCCAAGATTATGTAAGCGGGAGCCGAGATACGCAGTATTTT; CDR3 protein: CASSQDYVSGSRDTQYF
V gene: TRBV6-1; CDR3 length: 15; clone size: many; D gene: TRBD1; J gene: TRBJ1-5; CDR3 DNA: TGTGCCAGCACCTCCGGGACAGGGGCAGTTCAGCCCCAGCATTTT; CDR3 protein: CASTSGTGAVQPQHF
V gene: TRBV7-9; CDR3 length: 15; clone size: many; D gene: -; J gene: TRBJ2-7; CDR3 DNA: TGTGCCAGCAGCTTAGCGGGGGCGGGCACCTACGAGCAGTACTTC; CDR3 protein: CASSLAGAGTYEQYF